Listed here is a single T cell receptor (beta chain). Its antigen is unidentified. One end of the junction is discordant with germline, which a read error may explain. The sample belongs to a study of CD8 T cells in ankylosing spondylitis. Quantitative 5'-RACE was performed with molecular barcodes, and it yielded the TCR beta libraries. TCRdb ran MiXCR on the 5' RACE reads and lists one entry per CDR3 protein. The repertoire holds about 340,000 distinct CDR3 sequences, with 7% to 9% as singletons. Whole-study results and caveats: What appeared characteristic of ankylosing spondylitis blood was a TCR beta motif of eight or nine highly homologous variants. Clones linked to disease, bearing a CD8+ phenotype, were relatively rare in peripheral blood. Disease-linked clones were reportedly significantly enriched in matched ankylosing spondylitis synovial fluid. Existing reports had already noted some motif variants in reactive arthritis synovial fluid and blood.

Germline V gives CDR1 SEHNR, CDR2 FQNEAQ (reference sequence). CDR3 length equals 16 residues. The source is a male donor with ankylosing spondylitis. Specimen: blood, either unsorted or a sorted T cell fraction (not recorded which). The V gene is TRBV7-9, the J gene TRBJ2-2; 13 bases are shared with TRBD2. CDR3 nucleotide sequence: TGTGCCAGCAGCCGGGGACTAGCGGGACCCCCCGGGGAGCTGTCTTTT. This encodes CASSRGLAGPPGELSF.